Detailed here is one TCR beta chain. No cognate antigen has been identified for it. There are no base qualities to consult, and no much larger clone falls within one base. The data are from a study of a mutant IDH1 vaccine in newly diagnosed glioma (dated by TCRdb to the early 2020s). Notes on the research overall: In the chemotherapy-containing groups, vaccination started alongside temozolomide cycles, whereas in patients who had radiotherapy alone it started 4-6 weeks after radiotherapy. Of the approximately 30 treated patients, 62.5% were male and about 40% were female, and a mean age of approximately 40 years was recorded. Before enrollment, patients had received standard therapy of radiotherapy alone, temozolomide alone, or radiochemotherapy with temozolomide; most received the combination. The week-35 safety follow-up was designated visit V12, and the week-47 end of study was designated visit V13. Peripheral blood samples were drawn at six visits, namely V03 (baseline), V05, V07, V10, V12 and V13. For exploratory analyses, longitudinal TCRB deep sequencing was carried out in about 26 treated patients wherever samples were available.

The meaning of the sample's time point label: week 47, end of study. Each vaccine dose, consisting of 300 ug of a 20-mer mutant IDH1 peptide in Montanide, was administered subcutaneously with topical imiquimod. Patients received eight vaccinations in weeks 1, 3, 5, 7, 11, 15, 19 and 23, corresponding to visits V03 through V10. Newly diagnosed WHO grade 3 or 4 IDH1-mutant astrocytomas showing loss of nuclear ATRX were present in the donors. The samples were drawn from NOA16, a multicentre, single-arm, open-label phase I trial in Germany that tested a mutant IDH1 peptide vaccine in humans for the first time. Genomic DNA for TCRB sequencing was isolated from EDTA blood with the DNeasy Blood and Tissue Kit. From cysteine to phenylalanine, the CDR3 is 13 amino acids long. Only the CDR3 portion is preserved as DNA: 39 bases, with reading frame beginning at the first base. Between the V and J ends, shortened by 5 bases and 3 bases respectively, the junction contains 8 bases. The germline V gene supplies CDR1 SGHVS and CDR2 FNYEAQ.

Study-wide conclusions, independent of this receptor: PBMC samples for TCRB deep sequencing were selected based on availability. According to the authors, sample limitations meant that analyses of patient blood samples could not be reproduced. Vaccine-induced immune responses across multiple MHC alleles were detected in about 92% of patients. Pseudoprogression seemed to be unrelated to changes in the top peripheral T cell clonotypes found by TCRB sequencing.

The library was generated by the immunoSEQ multiplex PCR assay. Following the manufacturer's protocol, the hsTCRB Kit was used to amplify rearranged TCR beta chain sequences. Sequencing of TCRB libraries was carried out on an Illumina MiSeq. On the study's bioinformatics: The kit vendor's proprietary platform handled demultiplexing, trimming and gene mapping. TCRdb carries this immuneACCESS record with in-frame sequences only. Its versions omit some clonotypes, under half of them owing to an unresolved V gene in the studies checked, with the rest unexplained. The DNA gave D and trimming, while V, J and clone size come from that table. The sample table contains some 56,000 clones; only one count was recorded for 60% to 80% of them. The ten top clones hold about 5% of the sample.

The sequence was obtained from a man aged 50 to 60 with glioma. Recombination joined TRBV7-6 with TRBJ1-5; the D gene cannot be resolved reliably. The sequencing here drew on PBMCs, taken from a glioma patient whose treatment included an IDH1 peptide vaccine. The DNA reads as follows: TGTGCCAGCAGCCAAGCTTACAATCAGCCCCAGCATTTT. It translates to CASSQAYNQPQHF.